Reported below is one T cell receptor beta chain. This entry is derived from a study of shared clonotypes between healthy human individuals. V lost 4 bases to trimming and J lost 3 bases; unmatched junction nucleotides: 6. Germline values: CDR1 MNHEY, CDR2 SMNVEV (reference sequence). CDR3 length: 15 amino acids. TCRdb's table, derived via immunoSEQ multiplex PCR, lists solely in-frame clones and lacks some. The data show around 990,000 clones, with approximately 75% seen just once and 0.89% held by the top ten. The genes are TRBV27 and TRBJ2-7; TRBD2 aligns across 10 bases. Specimen: memory CD4+ T cells from PBMCs. As for subset: CD45RA-negative fraction. The receptor comes from a man aged 18 to 30 in good health. Some clones in this sample may be carry-over from other donors' samples. CDR3 loop: CASSSPLAGVYEQYF. The CDR3 DNA reads TGTGCCAGCAGTTCCCCCCTAGCGGGAGTCTACGAGCAGTACTTC.